This is a list of T cell receptor beta chains from one sample in a study of identical twins. TCRdb redid the calling of the 5' RACE reads with MiXCR, one entry per CDR3 protein. The data show some 1,600,000 distinct CDR3 sequences, 32% seen once. Sequenced: cord blood. The receptor source for this set is a newborn girl in good health. The CDR3 runs from the conserved cysteine through the conserved F or W. D genes are given only for firm matches. Clone size is given for some rows only: seen once, a few or many times, or a class if the clone is expanded.

TRBV11-2	TRBJ2-1	.	.	CASHAPGGRHNEQFF	TGTGCCAGCCATGCCCCAGGCGGGCGCCACAATGAGCAGTTCTTC
TRBV12-3/TRBV12-4	TRBJ1-5	TRBD1	.	CASRGQGNSNQPQHF	TGTGCCAGCAGAGGACAGGGCAATAGCAATCAGCCCCAGCATTTT
TRBV27	TRBJ2-7	.	.	CASSFGWGLDGYEQYF	TGTGCCAGCAGTTTCGGTTGGGGGTTAGATGGATACGAGCAGTACTTC
TRBV6-5	TRBJ2-5	.	few	CASRLAPPGETQYF	TGTGCCAGCAGACTAGCTCCCCCAGGGGAGACCCAGTACTTC
TRBV28	TRBJ2-5	TRBD1	once	CASSSGQGYETQYF	TGTGCCAGCAGCTCCGGACAGGGGTACGAGACCCAGTACTTC
TRBV25-1	TRBJ2-2	TRBD1	.	CASSDLDRGRTGELFF	TGTGCCAGCAGTGACCTAGACAGGGGGCGCACCGGGGAGCTGTTTTTT
TRBV7-2	TRBJ2-7	TRBD2	few	CASSPDPWTSFSYNEQYF	TGTGCCAGCAGCCCGGACCCATGGACTAGTTTCTCCTACAATGAGCAGTACTTC
TRBV27	TRBJ1-2	.	.	CASSLRVVRSGNYGYTF	TGTGCCAGCAGTTTAAGGGTTGTGAGATCCGGCAACTATGGCTACACCTTC
TRBV4-1	TRBJ1-3	.	.	CASSQTVISGNTIYF	TGCGCCAGCAGCCAGACAGTGATCTCTGGAAACACCATATATTTT
TRBV19	TRBJ2-5	TRBD1	few	CASSEGQGYQETQYF	TGTGCCAGTAGCGAAGGACAGGGGTACCAAGAGACCCAGTACTTC
TRBV7-2	TRBJ2-7	TRBD2	many	CASSLGAGEYEQYF	TGTGCCAGCAGCTTAGGAGCGGGGGAGTACGAGCAGTACTTC
TRBV15	TRBJ2-1	.	once	CATSSYPQLKYNEQFF	TGTGCCACCAGCAGTTACCCCCAACTTAAATACAATGAGCAGTTCTTC
TRBV7-7	TRBJ2-7	TRBD1	many	CASSLEGQGWYEQYF	TGTGCCAGCAGCTTAGAGGGACAGGGATGGTACGAGCAGTACTTC
TRBV14	TRBJ1-4	.	.	CASHGRGGEKLFF	TGTGCCAGCCATGGCAGGGGCGGTGAAAAACTGTTTTTT
TRBV20-1	TRBJ2-7	.	.	CSARVGINNEQYF	TGCAGTGCTAGAGTAGGGATTAACAATGAGCAGTACTTC
TRBV6-1	TRBJ1-2	.	few	CARPGLDTYGYTF	TGTGCCAGGCCGGGACTAGATACGTATGGCTACACCTTC
TRBV12-3/TRBV12-4	TRBJ2-3	.	.	CASSLAFEGTDTQYF	TGTGCCAGCAGTTTAGCATTTGAGGGCACAGATACGCAGTATTTT
TRBV27	TRBJ2-7	.	many	CASSGGSSYEQYF	TGTGCCAGCAGTGGAGGGAGCTCCTACGAGCAGTACTTC
TRBV12-3/TRBV12-4	TRBJ1-4	.	.	CASSLQARTAEKLFF	TGTGCCAGCAGTTTACAGGCTAGGACTGCTGAAAAACTGTTTTTT
TRBV29-1	TRBJ2-5	.	many	CSVVYRAETQYF	TGCAGCGTTGTCTACAGGGCGGAGACCCAGTACTTC
TRBV2	TRBJ1-2	TRBD1	.	CASSVEQGAKGYTF	TGTGCCAGCAGTGTGGAACAGGGGGCGAAGGGCTACACCTTC
TRBV20-1	TRBJ1-5	.	.	CSAGRRSNQPRHF	TGCAGTGCTGGACGAAGGAGCAATCAGCCCCGGCATTTT
TRBV28	TRBJ1-2	.	.	CASSLYPPAGYTF	TGTGCCAGCAGTTTATATCCCCCGGCTGGCTACACCTTC
TRBV10-3	TRBJ1-2	.	few	CAIPGFYGYTF	TGTGCCATCCCTGGTTTCTATGGCTACACCTTC
TRBV4-2	TRBJ1-2	.	.	CASSQNREGYTF	TGTGCCAGCAGCCAAAACCGAGAGGGCTACACCTTC
TRBV20-1	TRBJ2-5	.	.	CGVGRLEVEETQYF	TGCGGTGTTGGTAGACTTGAAGTGGAAGAGACCCAGTACTTC
TRBV2	TRBJ1-4	.	few	CASSESWAVSEKLFF	TGTGCCAGCAGTGAATCTTGGGCAGTTAGTGAAAAACTGTTTTTT
TRBV20-1	TRBJ2-3	TRBD2	few	CSAPPFGGAEDTQYF	TGCAGTGCTCCCCCCTTCGGGGGGGCCGAAGATACGCAGTATTTT
TRBV5-1	TRBJ2-5	TRBD2	.	CASSLAGGNEETQYF	TGCGCCAGCAGCTTGGCCGGGGGGAATGAGGAGACCCAGTACTTC
TRBV14	TRBJ2-1	TRBD2	.	CASSQIGLAADEQFF	TGTGCCAGCAGCCAAATCGGACTAGCTGCCGATGAGCAGTTCTTC
TRBV2	TRBJ1-2	.	.	CASSEARAGGYTF	TGTGCCAGCAGTGAAGCCCGTGCAGGGGGCTACACCTTC
TRBV11-2	TRBJ2-3	TRBD2	few	CASSLDRTSGYTDTQYF	TGTGCCAGCAGCTTAGACCGTACTAGCGGGTACACAGATACGCAGTATTTT
TRBV5-6	TRBJ2-7	.	.	CASSFGITSYEQYF	TGTGCCAGCAGCTTTGGGATTACCTCCTACGAGCAGTACTTC
TRBV28	TRBJ2-7	TRBD2	.	CASRQPGLAYEQYF	TGTGCCAGCAGACAACCGGGACTAGCCTACGAGCAGTACTTC
TRBV29-1	TRBJ1-1	.	few	CSVRANMNTEAFF	TGCAGCGTACGGGCAAACATGAACACTGAAGCTTTCTTT
TRBV7-8	TRBJ2-1	TRBD2	.	CARKTSEYNEQFF	TGTGCCAGAAAGACTAGCGAGTACAATGAGCAGTTCTTC
TRBV11-2	TRBJ2-1	TRBD2	.	CASSLNGGSRYNEQFF	TGTGCCAGCAGCTTAAACGGCGGGAGTAGGTACAATGAGCAGTTCTTC
TRBV7-9	TRBJ1-2	.	few	CASSPVPGPLYGYTF	TGTGCCAGCAGCCCGGTACCGGGGCCCTTATATGGCTACACCTTC
TRBV3-1	TRBJ1-1	TRBD1	.	CASSQGQGAFEAFF	TGTGCCAGCAGCCAAGGGCAGGGGGCATTTGAAGCTTTCTTT
TRBV5-1	TRBJ2-3	.	.	CASSLHPSTDTQYF	TGCGCCAGCAGCCTACACCCTAGCACAGATACGCAGTATTTT
TRBV6-4	TRBJ2-7	.	few	CASSVLHEQYF	TGTGCCAGCAGTGTTTTACACGAGCAGTACTTC